This T cell receptor beta chain was profiled in a study of CXCR3-negative and CXCR3-positive naive CD8 T cells. General study findings and limits: CXCR3-expressing naive cells carried TRB CDR3s more hydrophobic than those of CXCR3-negative naive cells. Similar TRBV-TRBJ usage was seen in naive cells (both CXCR3-negative and CXCR3-positive), but memory cells differed.

The sorting of each CD8+ T cell subset was done in triplicate, at some 300,000 cells each. A CD45RO-CCR7+CD27+CD95- profile was what naive CD8+ T cells displayed. CDR1 is KGHSH and CDR2 is LQKENI in the germline V gene. CDR3 length: 16 amino acids. UMI-labeled 5' RACE yielded the TRB cDNA libraries. TCRdb reprocessed the 5' RACE reads and stores each CDR3 protein as one record, lacking DNA. The sample's table shows around 160,000 distinct CDR3 sequences. For this clonotype: What it binds is not known.

The chain uses TRBV18 and TRBJ2-1. This TCR was recovered from a human donor in good health. Some clones in this sample may be carry-over from other donors' samples. The sequencing input was naive CXCR3+ CD8+ T cells from blood. Documented subset: CD45RO-CCR7+CD27+CD95- naive CD8+ T cells expressing CXCR3 (TNR3+). The CDR3 region is CASSPPTGSSYNEQFF.